The 30 T cell receptor beta chains in this list originate from one sample, sequenced in a study of blood T cells in healthy people across ages. Next came a second PCR, run for about 7 to 12 cycles, which used a sample-barcoded 5' primer along with a J-beta primer mix. TCRdb called the 5' RACE reads again in MiXCR, with one record for every CDR3 protein. The sample carries about 1.8 million distinct CDR3 sequences, 49% recorded once. The sequencing sample was made of blood. These receptors were obtained from a middle-aged woman in good health.

The V gene is TRBV15, the J gene TRBJ2-1, with 9 bases aligning to TRBD1. This CDR3 is 16 amino acids long. Germline V gives CDR1 LNHNV, CDR2 YYDKDF (reference sequence). The J segment lost 3 bases and the V segment lost 1 base, leaving 4 bases of the junction unmatched. The chain's CDR3 is CATSRARTGVYNEQFF. CDR3 sequence (DNA): TGTGCCACCAGCAGAGCGAGGACAGGGGTCTACAATGAGCAGTTCTTC.

The rearrangement uses TRBV28 and TRBJ2-7; D uncertain. The DNA end is more similar to TRBJ2-5, so the J call may be wrong. The CDR3 totals 11 residues. Germline V CDR1 and CDR2: MDHEN, SYDVKM. The chain's CDR3 is CASGDLETQYF. DNA of the CDR3: TGTGCCAGCGGGGATTTGGAGACCCAGTACTTC.

The chain has TRBV6-6 and TRBJ1-4; a weak D match, TRBD1 (5 bases). The CDR3 has 16 amino acids. The germline CDR1 and CDR2 sequences are MNHNY and SVGAGI (reference sequence). Trimming removed 5 bases from V and 4 bases from J, with 17 bases in between. Here the CDR3 reads CASSEQGVRGNEKLFF. For the CDR3, the DNA is TGTGCCAGCAGTGAGCAGGGCGTTCGGGGTAATGAAAAACTGTTTTTT.

The chain links TRBV4-3 to TRBJ2-1; 10 bases align to TRBD2. This CDR3 comprises 14 residues. V was clipped by 6 bases and J by 8 bases; unmatched bases: 7. Germline values: CDR1 LGHNA, CDR2 YSLEER. The CDR3 is CASSLERGGHEQFF. The CDR3, as DNA: TGCGCCAGCAGTCTGGAGCGGGGGGGGCATGAGCAGTTCTTC.

A few counts support this clonotype. V usage is TRBV20-1 and J usage is TRBJ2-1; 11 bases align to TRBD2. This CDR3 is built from 19 residues. V dropped 0 bases and J dropped 5; count of bases not matched to a gene: 15. CDR1 DFQATT and CDR2 SNEGSKA come from the germline V gene (reference sequence). Here the CDR3 DNA reads TGCAGTGCTAGAGATCAGTGGGGTGGAGCGGGACTAGCGGACAATGAGCAGTTCTTC. Protein: CSARDQWGGAGLADNEQFF.

The J gene is TRBJ2-4, the V gene TRBV27; TRBD2 is a possible D gene (5 bases). CDR1 and CDR2 (germline): MNHEY, SMNVEV (reference sequence). The CDR3 is 13 amino acids. Trimming cost V 6 bases and J 15 bases, with 21 bases left between them. DNA for the CDR3: TGTGCCAGCAGCCTGGCGGGTCCGCGGGTCCTGTACTTC. It yields the protein CASSLAGPRVLYF.

The chain has TRBV11-2 and TRBJ2-4, with D maybe TRBD1 (6 bases). TRBJ2-5 explains the end of the DNA better; the J call may be wrong. The CDR3 consists of 15 residues. Germline CDR1 SGHAT, CDR2 FQNNGV. The chain's CDR3 is CASSFRGQNQETQYF. As DNA, the CDR3 is TGTGCCAGCAGCTTCAGGGGCCAGAACCAAGAGACCCAGTACTTC.

The genes are TRBV7-2 and TRBJ2-1; D gene unclear. The CDR3 length is 12 residues. Germline CDR1 SGHTA, CDR2 FQGNSA. Trimming removed 8 bases at V and 7 bases at J, with 12 bases between. The CDR3 coding sequence is TGTGCCAGCGGGTCAGCGAGGAATGAGCAGTTCTTC. Translation gives CASGSARNEQFF.

The V gene is TRBV24-1, the J gene TRBJ2-1, with 7 bases matching TRBD1. Trimming took 5 bases from V and 0 from J; bases not matched to a gene: 3. The CDR3 extends over 15 amino acids. Germline CDR1 is KGHDR and CDR2 is SFDVKD. This CDR3 is CATSGDRDSYNEQFF. The CDR3 DNA is TGTGCCACCAGTGGAGACAGGGACTCCTACAATGAGCAGTTCTTC.

V is TRBV10-3 and J is TRBJ2-3; no definite D call. V lost 0 bases and J 4 bases, leaving 5 bases between the germline ends. This CDR3 is built from 13 residues. Germline V gene sequence: CDR1 ENHRY, CDR2 SYGVKD. CDR3 DNA: TGTGCCATCAGTGAGTCGATCCCAGATACGCAGTATTTT. Translation: CAISESIPDTQYF.

The chain employs TRBV14 and TRBJ2-3; D gene uncertain. Germline CDR1 and CDR2: SGHDN and FVKESK. The CDR3 runs to 14 residues. V was clipped by 0 bases and J by 6 bases, with 10 bases between them. CDR3 DNA sequence: TGTGCCAGCAGCCAAGATATCTCCGCGGATACGCAGTATTTT. It is translated as CASSQDISADTQYF.

V is TRBV20-1 and J is TRBJ2-3; TRBD2 might be the D (6 bases). Germline loops: CDR1 DFQATT, CDR2 SNEGSKA (reference sequence). This CDR3 has 14 residues. The V end lost 6 bases, the J end lost 4 bases, and 17 bases lay between the germline ends. The CDR3, as DNA: TGCAGTGCCGGATTCCTAGGAGGGGCAGATACGCAGTATTTT. Protein product: CSAGFLGGADTQYF.

This clonotype occurred a few times. The rearrangement joins TRBV7-2 to TRBJ2-1; 10 bases are shared with TRBD2. In germline, CDR1 is SGHTA, CDR2 FQGNSA. J was trimmed by 6 bases and V by 7 bases; bases with no gene match: 18. This CDR3 region has 18 residues. The CDR3 region is CASTRQGSSGGSRNEQFF. DNA of the CDR3: TGTGCCAGCACCCGACAGGGTTCTAGCGGGGGTTCCCGCAATGAGCAGTTCTTC.

This chain joins TRBV7-2 and TRBJ1-2; possible D gene TRBD1, 6 bases. The CDR3 is made up of 14 amino acids. Trimming pared 4 bases from V and 3 bases from J, leaving 12 bases between. Germline V gene data show CDR1 as SGHTA and CDR2 as FQGNSA. CDR3 region: CASSSYRVDYGYTF. DNA of the CDR3: TGTGCCAGCAGCTCTTACAGGGTCGACTATGGCTACACCTTC.

The chain employs TRBV12-3 or TRBV12-4 and TRBJ2-3; 10 bases are a match to TRBD2. Losses at the gene ends were 5 bases for V and 3 bases for J; bases not matched to a gene: 5. This CDR3 is built from 15 residues. CDR3 region: CASSPTSGITDTQYF. The CDR3 bases are TGTGCCAGCAGTCCTACTAGCGGGATTACAGATACGCAGTATTTT.

The gene calls are TRBV4-3 and TRBJ2-7; TRBD1 matches 9 bases. The germline CDR1 and CDR2 sequences are LGHNA and YSLEER. This CDR3 region has 16 residues. The J segment lost 7 bases and the V segment lost 0 bases, leaving 10 bases of the junction unmatched. CDR3 in amino acids: CASSQDLGTGLREQYF. The CDR3, as DNA: TGCGCCAGCAGCCAAGATCTAGGGACAGGGCTTCGAGAGCAGTACTTC.

In regard to this clonotype: An end of the junction does not agree with germline; a read error may underlie this. The chain has TRBV18 and TRBJ2-5, with D possibly being TRBD2 (6 bases). The CDR3 sequence is 16 residues long. The germline CDR1 and CDR2 sequences are KGHSH and LQKENI. The CDR3 protein is CASSPPTGVKMETRYF. The DNA for the CDR3 is TGTGCCAGCTCACCCCCGACGGGGGTTAAGATGGAGACCCGGTACTTC.

This chain uses TRBV4-1 with TRBJ2-1, with 8 bases fitting TRBD2. This CDR3 has 18 residues. V was pared by 2 bases and J by 3 bases, with 12 bases of the junction left unmatched. Germline V lookup: CDR1 MGHRA, CDR2 YSYEKL. The CDR3 sequence is CASSQYLAASGFYNEQFF. The CDR3 bases are TGCGCCAGCAGCCAATACCTGGCTGCTAGCGGGTTCTACAATGAGCAGTTCTTC.

The chain carries TRBV5-8 and TRBJ2-5, with D possibly TRBD2 on 6 matching bases. Germline CDR1 reads SGHTS; CDR2 reads YDEGEE. The length of the CDR3 is 14 residues. The V end lost 5 bases, the J end lost 11 bases, and 22 bases lay between the germline ends. This chain's CDR3 is CASSFGGNWGEQYF. The DNA of the CDR3 is TGTGCCAGCAGTTTCGGGGGAAATTGGGGGGAGCAGTACTTC.

The chain couples TRBV7-2 to TRBJ2-5, with D possibly TRBD1 on 6 matching bases. This CDR3 contains 13 residues. V lost 5 bases and J 11 bases, leaving 18 bases between the germline ends. CDR1 and CDR2 (germline): SGHTA, FQGNSA. CDR3 amino acids: CASSPGTKGQQYF. Written as DNA, the CDR3 is TGTGCCAGCAGCCCAGGGACAAAGGGCCAGCAGTACTTC.

This clonotype was observed once. The chain links TRBV14 to TRBJ1-5; maybe TRBD1 (6 bases). The germline V gene has CDR1 SGHDN and CDR2 FVKESK. V gave up 0 bases and J gave up 0 bases, with 18 bases separating them. This CDR3 region has 19 residues. The CDR3 protein is CASSQEGGVPRRSNQPQHF. The CDR3 DNA sequence: TGTGCCAGCAGCCAAGAGGGGGGCGTCCCACGTCGTAGCAATCAGCCCCAGCATTTT.

The table lists this clonotype with a few counts. The germline gene is not matched at one end of the junction; a read error may be the cause. The rearrangement uses TRBV4-2 and TRBJ1-5; D perhaps matches TRBD1 (5 bases). Germline CDR1 and CDR2: LGHNA and YNFKEQ. CDR3 size: 16 residues. The CDR3 sequence is CASSQDPGNSNQPQHF. DNA of the CDR3: TGCGCCAGCAGCCAAGACCCAGGGAATAGCAATCAGCCCCAGCATTTT.

The CDR3, as DNA: TGTGCCAGCAGTTCCTGGGGGGGAAGCACAGATACGCAGTATTTT. This codes for CASSSWGGSTDTQYF. The rearrangement links TRBV6-5 to TRBJ2-3; 7 nucleotides align to TRBD2. After removal of 4 bases from V and 0 bases from J, the junction contained 4 bases not matched to a gene. This CDR3 has 15 amino acids. Germline assignment: CDR1 MNHEY and CDR2 SVGAGI.

The V and J genes are TRBV6-2 or TRBV6-3 and TRBJ2-5; D is undetermined. Germline loops: CDR1 MNHEY, CDR2 SVGEGT. There are 14 residues in the CDR3. The germline V and J ends were trimmed by 2 bases and 7 bases, with 14 bases remaining between them. CDR3 in DNA: TGTGCCAGCAGTTACAACGGACCCCTCGGGACCCAGTACTTC. Encoded protein: CASSYNGPLGTQYF.

The chain couples TRBV4-1 to TRBJ2-5, with D unresolved. Trimming took off 0 bases at V and 11 bases at J, with 13 bases between the two ends. Germline CDR1 reads MGHRA; CDR2 reads YSYEKL. The CDR3 totals 13 residues. The CDR3, as DNA: TGCGCCAGCAGCCAAGAGGGTGGGTGGCGGCAGTACTTC. The encoded protein is CASSQEGGWRQYF.

This clonotype has at least ten counts. This rearrangement joins TRBV7-2 to TRBJ2-3; the match to TRBD1 covers 8 bases. V was clipped by 3 bases and J by 1 base; unmatched bases: 3. Looked up from germline, CDR1 is SGHTA and CDR2 is FQGNSA. The length of the CDR3 is 15 residues. CDR3 loop: CASSFGTGRTDTQYF. CDR3 bases: TGTGCCAGCAGCTTTGGGACAGGTCGCACAGATACGCAGTATTTT.

This clonotype showed up just a few times. This rearrangement joins TRBV2 to TRBJ2-3; D not certain. The CDR3 spans 14 residues. Germline V CDR1 and CDR2: SNHLY, FYNNEI. V dropped 3 bases and J dropped 2 bases, with 9 bases sitting between them. CDR3 in DNA: TGTGCCAGCAGTGATACGGCCATCACAGATACGCAGTATTTT. This codes for CASSDTAITDTQYF.

This clonotype was seen more than once but under ten times. V is TRBV5-1 and J is TRBJ2-5; no firm D call. The CDR3 has 14 residues. The germline V and J ends were trimmed by 1 base and 11 bases, with 18 bases remaining between them. CDR1 is SGHRS and CDR2 is YFSETQ in the germline V gene. CDR3: CASSLSAAVDEQYF. The CDR3 DNA is TGCGCCAGCAGCTTGAGCGCGGCGGTCGATGAGCAGTACTTC.

This clonotype was counted only a few times. The chain couples TRBV2 to TRBJ2-5; 9 bases fit TRBD1. The CDR3 consists of 15 residues. V shed 10 bases and J 5 bases; nucleotides not matched to a gene: 14. Germline V gives CDR1 SNHLY, CDR2 FYNNEI. CDR3 residues: CANRQGEGVTETQYF. The CDR3, as DNA: TGTGCCAACCGACAGGGGGAGGGTGTTACGGAGACCCAGTACTTC.

In this sample, this clonotype turned up a few times. The chain employs TRBV28 and TRBJ2-1; 7 nucleotides align to TRBD2. Germline V gene lookup returns CDR1 MDHEN and CDR2 SYDVKM. This CDR3 contains 15 residues. With V trimmed by 5 bases and J by 4 bases, 8 bases remained unmatched. CDR3 residues: CASSPVGLGYNEQFF. CDR3 nucleotide sequence: TGTGCCAGCAGTCCTGTCGGACTAGGGTACAATGAGCAGTTCTTC.